Below are 13 T cell receptor beta chains sequenced from a single sample in a study of T cell changes during pregnancy in multiple sclerosis. TCRdb's copy holds only in-frame clones and misses some; the assay was immunoSEQ multiplex PCR. The table records tens of thousands of clones, approximately 92% of them present only once. The sequencing used peripheral blood, collected in the first trimester of pregnancy. These receptors were obtained from a female donor with multiple sclerosis, enrolled in a pregnancy study.

The gene calls are TRBV27 and TRBJ1-2; 9 nucleotides agree with TRBD1. This CDR3 spans 14 amino acids. With 6 bases clipped from V and 4 bases from J, the junction kept 6 bases outside the gene matches. Germline V gives CDR1 MNHEY, CDR2 SMNVEV (reference sequence). This chain's CDR3 is CASRLGQGVYGYTF. CDR3 nucleotides: TGTGCCAGCAGACTGGGACAGGGAGTCTATGGCTACACCTTC.

The CDR3 reads CASSDSWTSGGTDTQYF. In DNA form, the CDR3 reads TGTGCCAGCAGTGACTCGTGGACTAGCGGGGGCACAGATACGCAGTATTTT. The rearrangement joins TRBV6-4 to TRBJ2-3, with TRBD2 identical over 12 bases. The CDR3 spans 17 residues. The V gene's germline CDR1 is MRHNA and CDR2 SNTAGT. Unmatched junction bases numbered 2, after V lost 0 bases and J lost 1 base.

The chain joins TRBV4-1 to TRBJ2-2; a weak D match, TRBD2 (5 bases). V was cut by 4 bases and J by 1 base, with 13 bases left in between. The germline gives CDR1 MGHRA, CDR2 YSYEKL. The CDR3 has 16 amino acids. This chain's CDR3 is CASSLPRVGNTGELFF. CDR3 in DNA: TGCGCCAGCAGCCTACCGAGGGTGGGGAACACCGGGGAGCTGTTTTTT.

The rearrangement uses TRBV11-2 and TRBJ2-2, with 8 bases matching TRBD2. CDR1 is SGHAT, CDR2 FQNNGV, per germline. The V gene end was trimmed by 5 bases and the J gene end by 7 bases; junction bases not matched to a gene: 3. This CDR3 is built from 13 residues. This CDR3 reads CASSIGTSGELFF. CDR3 bases: TGTGCCAGCAGCATCGGGACTAGCGGGGAGCTGTTTTTT.

The V call is TRBV19, the J call TRBJ1-5, with 8 positions matching TRBD1. CDR3 length: 14 residues. V gave up 7 bases and J gave up 6 bases; unmatched junction bases: 8. Germline assignment: CDR1 LNHDA and CDR2 SQIVND (reference sequence). CDR3 sequence reads: CASTWQGAGQPQHF. DNA for the CDR3: TGTGCCAGTACGTGGCAGGGGGCGGGTCAGCCCCAGCATTTT.

V is TRBV10-2 and J is TRBJ2-1; 12 bases line up with TRBD1. V trimming: 8 bases; J trimming: 8 bases; junction bases outside the gene matches: 4. The CDR3 runs 13 residues. The germline V gene encodes CDR1 WSHSY and CDR2 SAAADI. CDR3 sequence (DNA): TGCGCCAGCGCAGGGACAGGGGGCGATGAGCAGTTCTTC. Residues: CASAGTGGDEQFF.

The CDR3 region is CASSSLRDSYNEQFF. CDR3 sequence (DNA): TGTGCCAGCAGCTCACTCAGGGATTCCTACAATGAGCAGTTCTTC. This chain uses TRBV7-9 with TRBJ2-1, with D possibly being TRBD1 (5 bases). The CDR3 sequence is 15 residues long. CDR1 SEHNR and CDR2 FQNEAQ come from the germline V gene (reference sequence). Trimming left V 4 bases short and J 1 base short, with 11 bases between.

The chain uses TRBV9 and TRBJ2-1, with 11 bases aligning to TRBD2. V was pared by 4 bases and J by 7 bases, with 7 bases of the junction left unmatched. This CDR3 spans 15 amino acids. The germline V gene has CDR1 SGDLS and CDR2 YYNGEE. In DNA, the CDR3 is TGTGCCAGCAGCCCCAGACTAGCGGGAATGAATGAGCAGTTCTTC. The encoded protein is CASSPRLAGMNEQFF.

The chain joins TRBV5-5 to TRBJ1-2, with D hard to call. The CDR3 has 13 residues. The V end lost 0 bases, the J end lost 8 bases, and 11 bases lay between the germline ends. Germline V gene sequence: CDR1 SGHKS, CDR2 YYEKEE (reference sequence). The CDR3 sequence: CASSLEGAPGYTF. The CDR3, as DNA: TGTGCCAGCAGCTTGGAGGGAGCCCCGGGCTACACCTTC.

The chain employs TRBV2 and TRBJ2-1; 7 bases line up with TRBD2. J lost 3 bases, V lost 6 bases, and 8 bases had no gene match. Germline lookup yields CDR1 SNHLY and CDR2 FYNNEI. This CDR3 contains 15 residues. The CDR3 bases are TGTGCCAGCAGGGGGGACGGGACTATCTACAATGAGCAGTTCTTC. Translating it yields CASRGDGTIYNEQFF.

V gene TRBV5-1 combines with J gene TRBJ2-7, with TRBD2 identical over 12 bases. V shed 0 bases and J 1 base; nucleotides not matched to a gene: 2. The germline gives CDR1 SGHRS, CDR2 YFSETQ. This CDR3 is 16 amino acids long. CDR3 in amino acids: CASSLGGLAGSYEQYF. Written as DNA, the CDR3 is TGCGCCAGCAGCTTGGGCGGACTAGCGGGATCCTACGAGCAGTACTTC.

This sequence joins TRBV6-4 and TRBJ2-2, with a possible D match to TRBD2 (7 bases). V was clipped by 7 bases and J by 6 bases, with 12 bases between them. The CDR3 is 13 residues long. Looked up from germline, CDR1 is MRHNA and CDR2 is SNTAGT. The CDR3 spells CASTSGTPGELFF. Written as DNA, the CDR3 is TGTGCCAGCACGAGCGGGACACCCGGGGAGCTGTTTTTT.

This chain connects TRBV27 to TRBJ1-1, with a weak D call TRBD1 (5 bases). The CDR3 runs to 11 residues. Germline V CDR1 and CDR2: MNHEY, SMNVEV (reference sequence). Deletions cut 9 bases from V and 5 bases from J, with 10 bases between. The CDR3 bases are TGTGCCAGTCAGGGAGGGACTGAAGCTTTCTTT. Translation: CASQGGTEAFF.